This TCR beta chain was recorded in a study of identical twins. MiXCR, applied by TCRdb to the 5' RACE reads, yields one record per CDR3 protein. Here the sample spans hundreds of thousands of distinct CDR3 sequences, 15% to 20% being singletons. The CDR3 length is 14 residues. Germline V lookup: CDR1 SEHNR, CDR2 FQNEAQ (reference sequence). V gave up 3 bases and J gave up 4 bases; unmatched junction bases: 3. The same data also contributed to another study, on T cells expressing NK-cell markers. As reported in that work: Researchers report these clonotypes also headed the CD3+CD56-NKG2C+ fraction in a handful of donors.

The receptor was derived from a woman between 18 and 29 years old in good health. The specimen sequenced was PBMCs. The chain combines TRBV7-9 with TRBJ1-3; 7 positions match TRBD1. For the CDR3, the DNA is TGTGCCAGCAGCTTCGGACAGGCGGGAAACACCATATATTTT. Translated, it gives CASSFGQAGNTIYF.